One TCR beta chain is described in this entry. The target of this receptor is not known. No quality values exist for individual bases; no much larger clone is one base distant. This specimen belongs to a study of blood T cell repertoires in COVID-19 (dated by TCRdb to the early 2020s). At the level of the whole study: The collaborator samples originated in the United States, Italy and Spain and spanned the acute and convalescent phases of COVID-19. Nearly every sample came with metadata listing a de-identified subject ID, COVID-19 status, age in years and sex. The prospective study material was composed of cDNA or gDNA derived from T cells, B-cell-depleted T cells, or PBMCs. The dataset comprised deeply sampled blood TCRbeta repertoires from subjects exposed to, actively infected with, or recovered from COVID-19. HLA class I and class II types, where available, came from metadata supplied by the sample provider rather than from assay-based typing. The repertoires were released in a freely available public database meant as a resource for research on the immune response to SARS-CoV-2. The samples were drawn from two sources: the first 160 participants of the ongoing ImmuneRACE study, and about 1,300 subjects contributed by 6 global collaborators.

Study-wide conclusions, independent of this receptor: How much clinical and demographic metadata was included differed by source and by participant, and the metadata was provided uncurated.

Each collaborating institution followed its own protocols to collect whole blood in K2EDTA tubes. Collaborator samples were shipped for TCRbeta analysis as frozen whole blood, isolated PBMCs, or DNA extracted from either sample type. Inclusive of the bounding cysteine and phenylalanine, the CDR3 is 14 residues long. CDR3 DNA is the only sequence kept; it has 42 bases, read in frame from the first base. Here V drops 6 bases and J drops 1 base, and the junction holds 5 bases not matched to any gene. Reading the germline V gene (reference sequence) gives CDR1 MNHEY and CDR2 SMNVEV. TCRbeta CDR3 regions were amplified from genomic DNA by means of the immunoSEQ Assay, a bias-controlled multiplex PCR. As for the authors' bioinformatics: Nucleated cell counts per sample were estimated from amplification of reference gene primers within the assay. To quantify the absolute abundance of each unique TCRbeta CDR3 rearrangement, sequence reads were collapsed and filtered. For each sample, productive Simpson clonality was calculated as the square root of Simpson's diversity index across productive rearrangements. TCRdb retrieved this table from immuneACCESS and kept in-frame rearrangements only. Not all clones are present; in checked studies, unresolved V genes account for under half, and no reason is known for the remainder. V, J and clone size derive from that table, while D and trimming were established from the DNA sequence. The sample table shows more than 300,000 clones, and 86% are seen once. 1.5% to 2% of the sample belongs to the ten largest clones.

This receptor was identified in a woman aged 45-59 years with acute or convalescent COVID-19. The sample was peripheral blood. This receptor chain uses TRBV27 and TRBJ1-1; the central 7 bases match TRBD1. The CDR3 has the sequence CASRIHRGNTEAFF. The nucleotides are TGTGCCAGCAGGATTCACAGGGGGAACACTGAAGCTTTCTTT.